A single sample gave rise to the 4 T cell receptor beta chains below, sequenced in a study of blood T cell repertoires in COVID-19 (dated by TCRdb to about 2020). Receptors were amplified or captured by the immunoSEQ multiplex PCR assay. Not all clones reach the TCRdb copy of this immuneACCESS table, which keeps in-frame sequences only. Checked studies attribute under half of the gap to unresolved V genes and leave the rest unexplained. The sample records 60,000 to 65,000 clones, roughly 82% of which are singletons. The ten biggest clones cover approximately 5.6% of the sample. The sample was peripheral blood. These receptors all stem from a human donor in a cohort sampled during active COVID-19.

The sample holds a few counts of this clone. The chain has TRBV15 and TRBJ1-5; D is uncertain. CDR1 and CDR2 from the germline V gene are LNHNV and YYDKDF (reference sequence). With 0 bases removed from V and 3 bases from J, the gap between germline ends came to 9 bases. The CDR3 consists of 15 residues. CDR3 in amino acids: CATSRDGQYNQPQHF. The DNA of the CDR3 is TGTGCCACCAGCAGAGATGGGCAGTACAATCAGCCCCAGCATTTT.

The rearrangement joins TRBV20-1 to TRBJ1-2; the D is unclear. Germline CDR1 and CDR2: DFQATT and SNEGSKA (reference sequence). Trimming stripped 4 bases from V and 0 bases from J, with 9 bases between. This CDR3 is 13 amino acids long. The CDR3 region has the DNA TGCAGTGCTAATGACATAGCTAACTATGGCTACACCTTC. Translation: CSANDIANYGYTF.

Only one count was recorded for this clone. This chain links TRBV5-1 with TRBJ2-7, with 11 nucleotides matching TRBD2. V was pared by 0 bases and J by 3 bases, with 2 bases of the junction left unmatched. The CDR3 contains 15 residues. Germline CDR1 SGHRS, CDR2 YFSETQ. The CDR3 sequence is CASSLELAGVYEQYF. CDR3 nucleotide sequence: TGCGCCAGCAGCTTGGAACTAGCGGGGGTCTACGAGCAGTACTTC. The full variable domain, in which reference TRBV5-1 and TRBJ2-7 provide the parts outside the CDR3, is KAGVTQTPRYLIKTRGQQVTLSCSPISGHRSVSWYQQTPGQGLQFLFEYFSETQRNKGNFPGRFSGRQFSNSRSEMNVSTLELGDSALYLCASSLELAGVYEQYFGPGTRLTVT.

The chain links TRBV6-6 to TRBJ2-1; 9 bases map to TRBD1. The CDR3 runs to 17 residues. V gave up 5 bases and J gave up 8 bases; unmatched junction bases: 16. Germline V lookup: CDR1 MNHNY, CDR2 SVGAGI (reference sequence). This CDR3 is CASSPGTGIALRDEQFF. CDR3 coding DNA: TGTGCCAGCAGTCCCGGGACAGGGATTGCCCTTAGGGATGAGCAGTTCTTC.